Listed below are T cell receptor beta chains from one sample, sequenced in a study of blood T cell repertoires in COVID-19. Clones were read by immunoSEQ multiplex PCR, and TCRdb kept only the in-frame ones, dropping some. The sample yields under 350,000 clones, about 86% seen once. Source material: peripheral blood. These receptors originate from a young man with active or convalescent COVID-19. The CDR3 runs from the conserved cysteine through the conserved F or W. Each record gives: D gene, V gene, J gene, clone size, CDR3 protein, CDR3 DNA. D genes are given only for firm matches. Only some rows state a clone size, as once, few, many or a class for expanded clones.

>.|TRBV2|TRBJ1-4|.
CATKQGGGEKLFF
TGTGCCACAAAGCAGGGAGGCGGTGAAAAACTGTTTTTT
>.|TRBV28|TRBJ1-2|.
CASSGVVWGYTF
TGTGCCAGCAGTGGAGTTGTGTGGGGCTACACCTTC
>.|TRBV5-1|TRBJ2-5|.
CASSLGTGQETQYF
TGCGCCAGCAGCTTAGGGACTGGACAAGAGACCCAGTACTTC
>.|TRBV19|TRBJ1-5|.
CASKRGLERQPQHF
TGTGCCAGTAAGCGGGGGTTGGAGCGTCAGCCCCAGCATTTT
>.|TRBV18|TRBJ2-1|.
CASTPWAGSSYNEQFF
TGTGCCAGCACTCCTTGGGCGGGGAGCTCCTACAATGAGCAGTTCTTC
>.|TRBV7-9|TRBJ2-3|.
CASSSTGTDTQYF
TGTGCCAGCAGCTCCACAGGGACCGATACGCAGTATTTT
>TRBD2|TRBV3-1/TRBV3-2|TRBJ2-3|.
CASSLVLAGADTDTQYF
TGTGCCAGCAGCCTTGTACTAGCGGGAGCAGATACAGATACGCAGTATTTT
>TRBD2|TRBV30|TRBJ2-5|once
CAWSRSGGETQYF
TGTGCCTGGAGTCGTAGCGGGGGAGAGACCCAGTACTTC
>TRBD2|TRBV6-2/TRBV6-3|TRBJ2-5|once
CASSYGFRYSGLEETQYF
TGTGCCAGCAGTTACGGCTTCAGATATAGCGGGTTGGAAGAGACCCAGTACTTC
>TRBD2|TRBV5-8|TRBJ2-1|.
CAKEGREGYNEQFF
TGTGCCAAGGAAGGGCGGGAGGGCTACAATGAGCAGTTCTTC
>TRBD1|TRBV11-2|TRBJ2-7|.
CASQGYRDRVGEQYF
TGTGCCAGCCAAGGGTACCGGGACAGGGTCGGCGAGCAGTACTTC
>.|TRBV10-3|TRBJ2-3|.
CAISEWSNSDTQYF
TGTGCCATCAGTGAGTGGTCTAACTCAGATACGCAGTATTTT
>.|TRBV18|TRBJ1-2|.
CASSPEVRYGYTF
TGTGCCAGCTCACCAGAGGTACGCTATGGCTACACCTTC
>TRBD1|TRBV28|TRBJ2-7|.
CASSSSGEGQGFYEQYF
TGTGCCAGCAGTTCTTCAGGGGAGGGACAGGGGTTCTACGAGCAGTACTTC
>.|TRBV7-3|TRBJ2-1|.
CASSLRGGASDPYNEQFF
TGTGCCAGCAGCTTAAGGGGGGGCGCCTCGGACCCCTACAATGAGCAGTTCTTC
>TRBD2|TRBV7-3|TRBJ2-3|.
CASSWTSGSTDTQYF
TGTGCCAGCAGCTGGACTAGCGGTAGCACAGATACGCAGTATTTT
>.|TRBV7-2|TRBJ2-1|.
CASSLVRVPSNEQFF
TGTGCCAGCAGCTTAGTTAGAGTACCTTCCAATGAGCAGTTCTTC
>TRBD1|TRBV7-7|TRBJ2-2|.
CASSSLQGATGGELFF
TGTGCCAGCAGCTCACTACAGGGGGCAACGGGCGGGGAGCTGTTTTTT
>.|TRBV6-1|TRBJ1-1|.
CASSENMNTEAFF
TGTGCCAGCAGTGAAAATATGAACACTGAAGCTTTCTTT
>.|TRBV14|TRBJ2-1|.
CASSQPGVNEQFF
TGTGCCAGCAGCCAACCGGGAGTGAATGAGCAGTTCTTC
>.|TRBV18|TRBJ1-6|.
CASSSRGMGNSPLHF
TGTGCCAGCTCTTCCCGCGGGATGGGTAATTCACCCCTCCACTTT
>.|TRBV5-1|TRBJ1-2|.
CASSLDRNYGYTF
TGCGCCAGCAGCTTGGACAGGAACTATGGCTACACCTTC
>.|TRBV11-3|TRBJ1-1|.
CASSWGDEAFF
TGTGCCAGCAGCTGGGGGGATGAAGCTTTCTTT
>.|TRBV27|TRBJ1-1|.
CASSFQQGITEAFF
TGTGCCAGCAGTTTCCAACAGGGTATAACTGAAGCTTTCTTT
>.|TRBV2|TRBJ2-1|.
CASRNGGGGSYNEQFF
TGTGCCAGCAGGAATGGAGGGGGGGGCTCCTACAATGAGCAGTTCTTC
>TRBD1|TRBV5-6|TRBJ2-2|.
CASSWGTVGELFF
TGTGCCAGCAGCTGGGGGACAGTTGGGGAGCTGTTTTTT
>.|TRBV15|TRBJ2-7|.
CATSRDPYEQYF
TGTGCCACCAGCAGAGACCCGTACGAGCAGTACTTC
>TRBD1|TRBV3-1/TRBV3-2|TRBJ2-7|.
CASSQAETGGDEQYF
TGTGCCAGCAGCCAAGCTGAGACAGGGGGCGACGAGCAGTACTTC
>.|TRBV24-1|TRBJ1-4|.
CASQGATNEKLFF
TGTGCCTCCCAAGGGGCAACTAATGAAAAACTGTTTTTT
>TRBD2|TRBV5-1|TRBJ2-7|many
CASSLEPGGDPSYEQYF
TGCGCCAGCAGCTTGGAGCCCGGGGGGGACCCCTCCTACGAGCAGTACTTC
>.|TRBV6-5|TRBJ1-3|.
CASSPSQGIRYF
TGTGCCAGCAGTCCGTCGCAGGGGATTCGATATTTT
>.|TRBV21-1|TRBJ2-3|.
CASSTSGCTDTQYF
TGTGCCAGCAGCACCAGCGGATGCACAGATACGCAGTATTTT
>.|TRBV18|TRBJ2-5|.
CASSPKVNGETQYF
TGTGCCAGCTCACCAAAGGTGAACGGGGAGACCCAGTACTTC
>.|TRBV19|TRBJ2-5|.
CASSEQRQETQYF
TGTGCCAGTAGTGAACAGAGACAAGAGACCCAGTACTTC
>.|TRBV19|TRBJ2-7|.
CASSLGAYEQYF
TGTGCCAGTAGTTTAGGGGCGTACGAGCAGTACTTC
>.|TRBV25-1|TRBJ2-2|once
CASSEFRQGNTGELFF
TGTGCCAGCAGTGAATTCAGGCAGGGAAACACCGGGGAGCTGTTTTTT
>.|TRBV11-3|TRBJ1-1|.
CASSRQTEAFF
TGTGCCAGCAGTAGACAGACGGAAGCTTTCTTT
>.|TRBV20-1|TRBJ1-2|once
CSAEGKGGYTF
TGCAGTGCGGAGGGGAAAGGAGGCTACACCTTC
>TRBD1|TRBV10-3|TRBJ1-1|.
CAISGTGNTEAFF
TGTGCCATCAGTGGGACAGGGAACACTGAAGCTTTCTTT
>.|TRBV5-1|TRBJ2-7|few
CASSEVALSYEQYF
TGCGCCAGCAGCGAGGTGGCCCTTTCCTACGAGCAGTACTTC
>TRBD1|TRBV7-2|TRBJ2-5|.
CASSLEAGTGQETQYF
TGTGCCAGCAGCTTAGAAGCCGGGACAGGTCAAGAGACCCAGTACTTC
>.|TRBV29-1|TRBJ1-2|.
CSVVEDQGKGYGYTF
TGCAGCGTTGTGGAAGACCAGGGGAAGGGGTACGGCTACACCTTC
>TRBD2|TRBV19|TRBJ2-5|.
CATLGGGKETQYF
TGTGCCACCCTGGGCGGGGGGAAAGAGACCCAGTACTTC
>.|TRBV6-2/TRBV6-3|TRBJ2-2|.
CASSPGTGELFF
TGTGCCAGCAGTCCCGGCACCGGGGAGCTGTTTTTT
>TRBD1|TRBV2|TRBJ1-6|.
CASRGGGAYNSPLHF
TGTGCCAGCAGAGGGGGCGGCGCCTATAATTCACCCCTCCACTTT
>TRBD2|TRBV7-3|TRBJ2-2|once
CASSALGPGLAGGRTGELFF
TGTGCCAGCAGCGCATTGGGTCCGGGACTAGCGGGAGGGCGGACCGGGGAGCTGTTTTTT
>.|TRBV19|TRBJ1-2|once
CASSMSFQGWGYTF
TGTGCCAGTAGTATGAGTTTCCAGGGATGGGGCTACACCTTC
>TRBD1|TRBV6-5|TRBJ1-2|.
CASSPDRGGGYTF
TGTGCCAGCAGCCCCGACAGGGGCGGTGGCTACACCTTC